This record covers a single T cell receptor (beta chain). The data are from a study of shared clonotypes between healthy human individuals. Generated by immunoSEQ multiplex PCR, the TCRdb table keeps only in-frame clones and is missing some. The table records more than 900,000 clones, around 78% of them present only once. Sequenced sample: memory CD4+ T cells from PBMCs. The subset denotes: CD45RA-negative fraction. This clonotype originated in a man aged 18 to 29 in good health. Some clones in this sample may be carry-over from other donors' samples.

CDR3 loop: CATSREWADYEQYF. Here the CDR3 DNA reads TGTGCCACCAGCAGAGAGTGGGCGGATTACGAGCAGTACTTC. The gene calls are TRBV15 and TRBJ2-7; the D is unclear. The CDR3 covers 14 residues. CDR1 is LNHNV, CDR2 YYDKDF, per germline (reference sequence). Trimming took off 0 bases at V and 4 bases at J, with 10 bases between the two ends.